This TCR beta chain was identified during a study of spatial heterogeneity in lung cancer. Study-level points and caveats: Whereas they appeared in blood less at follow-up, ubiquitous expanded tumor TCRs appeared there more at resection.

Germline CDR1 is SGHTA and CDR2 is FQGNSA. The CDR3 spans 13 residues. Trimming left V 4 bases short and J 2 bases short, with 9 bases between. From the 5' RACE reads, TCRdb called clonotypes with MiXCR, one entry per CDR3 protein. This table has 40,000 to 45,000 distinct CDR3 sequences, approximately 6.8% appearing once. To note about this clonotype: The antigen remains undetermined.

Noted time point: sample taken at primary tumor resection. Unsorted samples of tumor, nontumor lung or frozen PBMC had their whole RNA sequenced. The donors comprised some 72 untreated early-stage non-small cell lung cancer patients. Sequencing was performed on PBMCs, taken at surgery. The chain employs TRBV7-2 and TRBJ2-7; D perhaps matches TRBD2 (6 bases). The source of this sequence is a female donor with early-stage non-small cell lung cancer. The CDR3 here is CASSSRRAYEQYF. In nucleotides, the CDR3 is TGTGCCAGCAGCTCAAGGAGGGCCTACGAGCAGTACTTC.